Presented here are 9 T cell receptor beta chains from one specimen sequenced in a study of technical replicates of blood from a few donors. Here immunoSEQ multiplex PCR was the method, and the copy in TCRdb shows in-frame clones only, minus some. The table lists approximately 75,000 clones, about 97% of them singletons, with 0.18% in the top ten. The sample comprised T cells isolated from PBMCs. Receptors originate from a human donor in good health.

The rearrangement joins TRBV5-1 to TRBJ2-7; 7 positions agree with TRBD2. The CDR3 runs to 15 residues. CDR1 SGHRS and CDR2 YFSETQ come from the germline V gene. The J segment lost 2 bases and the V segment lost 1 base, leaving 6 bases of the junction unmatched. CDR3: CASSLRREMTYEQYF. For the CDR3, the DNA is TGCGCCAGCAGCTTGCGGCGGGAGATGACCTACGAGCAGTACTTC.

CDR3 bases: TGTGCCAGCAGAGGGACACCCCCTCGCTCAGTGTTTTTT. This encodes CASRGTPPRSVFF. V and J are TRBV2 and TRBJ1-4, with D perhaps matching TRBD1 (6 bases). Germline V gene lookup returns CDR1 SNHLY and CDR2 FYNNEI. The germline V and J ends were trimmed by 6 bases and 15 bases, with 20 bases remaining between them. The CDR3 consists of 13 residues.

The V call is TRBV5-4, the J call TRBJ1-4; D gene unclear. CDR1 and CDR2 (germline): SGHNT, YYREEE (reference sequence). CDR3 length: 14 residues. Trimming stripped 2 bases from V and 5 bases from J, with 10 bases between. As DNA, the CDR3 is TGTGCCAGCAGCTTTCTTGGGGAGAATGAAAAACTGTTTTTT. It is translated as CASSFLGENEKLFF.

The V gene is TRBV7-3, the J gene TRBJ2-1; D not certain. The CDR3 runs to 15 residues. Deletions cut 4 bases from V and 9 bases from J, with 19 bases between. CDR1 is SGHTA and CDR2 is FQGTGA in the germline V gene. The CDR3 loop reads CASSSMPGLAGEQFF. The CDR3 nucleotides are TGTGCCAGCAGCTCAATGCCGGGTCTCGCTGGTGAGCAGTTCTTC.

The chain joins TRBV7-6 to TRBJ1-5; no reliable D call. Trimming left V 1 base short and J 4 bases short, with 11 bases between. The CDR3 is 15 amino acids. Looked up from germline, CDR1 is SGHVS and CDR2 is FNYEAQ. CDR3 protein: CASSLGAAQNQPQHF. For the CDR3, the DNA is TGTGCCAGCAGCTTAGGAGCTGCGCAAAATCAGCCCCAGCATTTT.

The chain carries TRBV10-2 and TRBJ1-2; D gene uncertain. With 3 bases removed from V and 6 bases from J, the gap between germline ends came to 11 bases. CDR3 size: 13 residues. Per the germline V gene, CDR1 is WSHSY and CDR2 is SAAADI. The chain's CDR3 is CASSDKTPDGYTF. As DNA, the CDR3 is TGCGCCAGCAGTGATAAAACGCCGGATGGCTACACCTTC.

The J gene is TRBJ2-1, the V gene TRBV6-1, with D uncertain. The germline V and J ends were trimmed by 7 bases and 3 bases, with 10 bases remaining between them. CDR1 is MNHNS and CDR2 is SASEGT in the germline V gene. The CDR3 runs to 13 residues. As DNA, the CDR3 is TGTGCCAGCACCCCACGAGGCTACAATGAGCAGTTCTTC. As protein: CASTPRGYNEQFF.

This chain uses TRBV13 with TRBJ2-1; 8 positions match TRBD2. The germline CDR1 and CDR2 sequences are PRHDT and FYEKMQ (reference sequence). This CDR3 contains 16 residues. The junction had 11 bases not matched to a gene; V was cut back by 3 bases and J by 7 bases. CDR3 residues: CASSFFRLAGPNEQFF. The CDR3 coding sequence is TGTGCCAGCAGCTTTTTTCGGCTAGCGGGCCCTAATGAGCAGTTCTTC.

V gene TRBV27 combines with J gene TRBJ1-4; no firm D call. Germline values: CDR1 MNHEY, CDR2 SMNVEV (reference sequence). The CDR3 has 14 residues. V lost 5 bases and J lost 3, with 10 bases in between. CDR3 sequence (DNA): TGTGCCAGCAGTAAGTCCCCGGCTAATGAAAAACTGTTTTTT. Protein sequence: CASSKSPANEKLFF.